The source of this T cell receptor (beta chain) is a study of T-cell memory formation after mild COVID-19 (dated by TCRdb to the early 2020s). In the study overall: TCR sequence clusters from the two donors were found to be largely donor specific. Two young, previously healthy adult volunteers made up the cohort, one male and one female. Longitudinal TCRalpha and TCRbeta repertoire sequencing tracked T-cell clones expanding and contracting after mild COVID-19 in two donors. Here is what the overall study found, with its caveats: The study covered only two mild cases, and larger cohorts including severe cases with pre-infection samples were considered necessary. SARS-CoV-2 specificity of the second-wave clones peaking on day 37 was not confirmed. Some responding clones were detected in pre-infection memory, which suggested that pre-existing cross-reactive memory T cells had joined the SARS-CoV-2 response. Clones contracting from day 15 to 85 had balanced CD4/CD8 phenotypes, while a second wave expanding from day 15 to 37 was biased towards CD4+. Contracting CD4+ clones were found mainly in CM and EM memory subsets, while CD8+ clones were enriched in EMRA.

Ficoll-Paque density gradient centrifugation was used to isolate PBMCs. This sample was sequenced with an Illumina NovaSeq 6000. Using 5'RACE with constant-segment primers, TCRalpha and TCRbeta cDNA libraries were constructed, with sample barcodes and unique molecular identifiers added in the process. RNA was extracted from every sample with Trizol reagent. Amplification of the libraries took two PCR steps, and the second step added a second sample barcode plus Illumina TruSeq adapters. Libraries were sequenced on an Illumina NovaSeq with 2 x 150 bp paired-end reads. Turning to the authors' computational methods: With migec v1.2.7, reads were demultiplexed and then collapsed into UMI-guided consensus sequences. With mixcr v2.1.11, UMI consensuses were aligned to TRA and TRB V and J templates and assembled into clonotypes. Expanded or contracted clonotypes were those called significant by both edgeR and NoisET, with noise models trained on biological replicates. For edgeR calls, the thresholds were a false discovery rate-adjusted p below 0.01 and a log2 fold-change of 1. PCA with hierarchical clustering of max-normalized trajectories of the 1000 most abundant clonotypes was used as exploratory dynamics analysis. The CD4 or CD8 phenotype of responding clones was assigned using the separately sequenced CD4+ and CD8+ repertoires. TCRdb itself trimmed the public reads at Q25 with fastp, ran MiXCR and retained productive beta chains. Merged by CDR3 protein, the rows form single entries marked with the most common genes and DNA. Clone size and V and J calls follow TCRdb, not the original study. This sample is represented by almost 250,000 distinct CDR3 sequences; approximately 15% of them were singletons. The biggest ten clones account for under 2.5% of the sample.

This clonotype was counted at least ten times. Its recognized antigen is unknown. Base qualities are not recorded, but no much larger clone differs from it by a single base. This TCR was sampled from an adult woman who had mild COVID-19 (a few samples of this study predate the infection). The sample titles of this study are shuffled in the database, so cell type and time point are left out; the donor was told from shared clones. The sample consisted of PBMCs or a T cell subset sorted from them (not recorded which).

The CDR3 in this case is CASSLRWRDDTQYF. The nucleotide sequence reads as follows: TGTGCCAGCAGCTTACGCTGGCGGGATGATACGCAGTATTTT. Recombination joined TRBV7-8 with TRBJ2-3; D gene: possibly TRBD2, on 6 matching bases. Trimming at the junction amounts to 2 bases on V and 6 bases on J, and the germline ends lie 12 bases apart. The CDR3, cysteine through phenylalanine, is 14 amino acids long. The DNA shown is the 42-base CDR3, in frame from base 1. Taken from the germline V gene, the CDR1 and CDR2 loops are SGHVS and FQNEAQ.